The present T cell receptor (beta chain) was sequenced within a study of shared clonotypes between healthy human individuals. Deletions cut 11 bases from V and 0 bases from J, with 20 bases between. Germline V gene sequence: CDR1 LNHDA, CDR2 SQIVND (reference sequence). The CDR3 is 17 amino acids. Donors, without exception, were Caucasian adults residing in Nashville, Tennessee. Some clones are missing from TCRdb's copy, which holds only in-frame ones; the method was immunoSEQ multiplex PCR. The sample lists about 490,000 clones, 76% seen once, with roughly 13% in the top ten. The sequence was collected from a woman aged 40 to 50 in good health. Some clones in this sample may be carry-over from other donors' samples. The chain has TRBV19 and TRBJ1-6; D is perhaps TRBD1 (5 bases). Material: PBMCs. The CDR3 bases are TGTGCCGGCGGGTGGGGCCCCGTTGCCTCCTATAATTCACCCCTCCACTTT. It yields the protein CAGGWGPVASYNSPLHF.